Detailed here is one T cell receptor beta chain. Its antigen is undetermined. The CDR3 totals 14 residues. The ends were cut back, 4 bases at V and 0 bases at J, with 11 bases in the middle. Germline V lookup: CDR1 SGDLS, CDR2 YYNGEE. This specimen comes from a study of beta chain features in type 1 diabetes. Of the isolated RNA, all was reverse transcribed, and so the sequenced material was expressed TCRB transcripts. Libraries were prepared by immunoSEQ multiplex PCR; TCRdb keeps only in-frame clonotypes and omits some of them. Among 300,000 to 350,000 clones, about 13% were seen once, and the ten largest hold roughly 0.015%. The study's findings and limits: For type 1 diabetes patients, VDJ junctions showed fewer insertions and more deletions. Shortening that was moderate but significant affected the TCRB CDR3s of Type 1 diabetes patients in all four CD4+ subsets.

This TCR was sampled from a woman between 18 and 29 years old with type 1 diabetes. This chain joins TRBV9 and TRBJ2-7; weak D call: TRBD2 (6 bases). Sequencing was performed on naive CD4+ T cells from blood. CDR3 protein: CASSRWGGSYEQYF. CDR3 nucleotides: TGTGCCAGCAGCCGATGGGGAGGCTCCTACGAGCAGTACTTC.